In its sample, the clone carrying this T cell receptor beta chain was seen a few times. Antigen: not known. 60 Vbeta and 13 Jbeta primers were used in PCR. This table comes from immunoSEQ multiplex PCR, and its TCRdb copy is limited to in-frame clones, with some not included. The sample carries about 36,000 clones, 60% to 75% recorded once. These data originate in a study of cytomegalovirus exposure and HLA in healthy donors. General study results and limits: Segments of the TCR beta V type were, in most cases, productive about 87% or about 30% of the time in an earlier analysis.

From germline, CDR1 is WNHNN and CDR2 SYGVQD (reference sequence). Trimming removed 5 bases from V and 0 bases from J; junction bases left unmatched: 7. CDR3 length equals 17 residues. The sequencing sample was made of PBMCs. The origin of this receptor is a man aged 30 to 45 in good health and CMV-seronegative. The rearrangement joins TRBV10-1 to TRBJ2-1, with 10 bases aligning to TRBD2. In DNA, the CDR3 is TGCGCCAGCAGTCCAGCGGGAGGGGGCAGCTCCTACAATGAGCAGTTCTTC. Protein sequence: CASSPAGGGSSYNEQFF.